The 20 T cell receptor beta chains below were found in one sample sequenced in a study of CD8+CD57+ T cells in acquired aplastic anemia. CDR3 and TCR beta VDJ profiling relied on genomic DNA as the template. Each CDR3 protein gets one entry after TCRdb re-called the reads with MiXCR. The sample lists approximately 250,000 distinct CDR3 sequences, 65% to 90% occurring once. Patients sequenced had flow cytometry evidence of CD8+CD57+ cell expansion. Sequencing was carried out using sorted CD4+, CD8+, or CD8+CD57+ T cells (not recorded which) from PBMCs. All receptors derive from a human donor with aplastic anemia.

V is TRBV20-1 and J is TRBJ2-7, with 7 bases matching TRBD2. Germline CDR1 reads DFQATT; CDR2 reads SNEGSKA (reference sequence). Unmatched junction bases numbered 14, after V lost 3 bases and J lost 3 bases. CDR3 length: 16 residues. The CDR3 protein is CSASAAGERFNYEQYV. The CDR3 bases are TGCAGTGCTAGTGCGGCGGGAGAGCGTTTTAACTACGAGCAGTACGTC.

V is TRBV25-1 and J is TRBJ2-7; D is possibly TRBD1 or TRBD2 (5 bases each). Trimming shortened V by 1 base and J by 3 bases, and 19 bases separated the two germline ends. CDR3 size: 17 residues. Per germline, CDR1 MGHDK and CDR2 SYGVNS. The CDR3 is CASSEWDRSHTLYEQYF. The DNA for the CDR3 is TGTGCCAGCAGTGAATGGGACCGATCACATACGCTCTACGAGCAGTACTTC.

The chain carries TRBV7-2 and TRBJ2-7, with 8 positions matching TRBD1. CDR1 and CDR2 from the germline V gene are SGHTA and FQGNSA. J lost 10 bases, V lost 5 bases, and 19 bases had no gene match. CDR3 length: 16 residues. CDR3 nucleotides: TGTGCCAGCAGCATACCGGGACAGGCCAACACGCCGGATCAGTACGTC. It translates to CASSIPGQANTPDQYV.

The chain has TRBV19 and TRBJ1-2, with 9 bases matching TRBD1. The CDR3 covers 14 residues. Germline V CDR1 and CDR2: LNHDA, SQIVND (reference sequence). V gave up 7 bases and J gave up 2 bases; unmatched junction bases: 5. CDR3 protein: CASTRTGDNYGYTF. CDR3 in DNA: TGTGCCAGTACCCGGACAGGGGACAACTATGGCTACACCTTC.

Points on this clonotype: A read error may be the cause here, since a much bigger clone is one base away. The gene calls are TRBV29-1 and TRBJ2-7; 7 positions agree with TRBD1. CDR3 length equals 13 residues. Per germline, CDR1 SQVTM and CDR2 ANQGSEA. The CDR3, as DNA: TGCGGCGTTGGACAGGAGGAACCCTACGAGCAGTACTTC. Translation gives CGVGQEEPYEQYF.

Only one count was recorded for this clonotype. The CDR3 does not end in the conserved phenylalanine or tryptophan, so this is likely a read error. No DNA is shown, since the ends of the CDR3 on it are uncertain; the CDR3 is the one TCRdb lists. The rearrangement uses TRBV15 and TRBJ2-4; TRBD2 was called by the table and not checked on the DNA. The CDR3 has 12 residues if both end residues are counted. Per the germline V gene, CDR1 is LNHNV and CDR2 is YYDKDF (reference sequence). The chain's CDR3 is CASGGAGKIEYY.

The chain couples TRBV7-2 to TRBJ2-6; D is uncertain. V lost 5 bases and J lost 3, with 11 bases in between. Germline lookup yields CDR1 SGHTA and CDR2 FQGNSA. The CDR3 has 15 amino acids. CDR3 sequence: CASSLHSSGANVLTF. The DNA for the CDR3 is TGTGCCAGCAGCCTGCACTCGAGTGGGGCCAACGTCCTGACTTTC.

This clonotype was found once. The chain couples TRBV15 to TRBJ2-5; tentatively, D is TRBD2 (5 bases). Germline assignment: CDR1 LNHNV and CDR2 YYDKDF (reference sequence). Trimming left V 0 bases short and J 3 bases short, with 8 bases between. CDR3 length equals 14 residues. This chain's CDR3 is CATSRESGKETQYF. The CDR3 DNA sequence: TGTGCCACCAGCAGAGAGAGCGGTAAAGAGACCCAGTACTTC.

This clonotype was detected a few times. The gene calls are TRBV15 and TRBJ2-1; D not certain. V shed 0 bases and J shed 9 bases, with 12 bases lying between them. The CDR3 has 14 residues. Per germline, CDR1 LNHNV and CDR2 YYDKDF (reference sequence). In DNA form, the CDR3 reads TGTGCCACCAGCAGAGATCAAGAGCGTTCTGAGCAGTTCTTC. Its translation: CATSRDQERSEQFF. The full variable domain, in which reference TRBV15 and TRBJ2-1 provide the parts outside the CDR3, is DAMVIQNPRYQVTQFGKPVTLSCSQTLNHNVMYWYQQKSSQAPKLLFHYYDKDFNNEADTPDNFQSRRPNTSFCFLDIRSPGLGDTAMYLCATSRDQERSEQFFGPGTRLTVL.

This clonotype was seen a few times. V gene TRBV15 combines with J gene TRBJ2-3, with TRBD2 as a possible D gene (6 bases). CDR3 size: 14 residues. The germline CDR1 and CDR2 sequences are LNHNV and YYDKDF (reference sequence). With 5 bases removed from V and 6 bases from J, the gap between germline ends came to 15 bases. CDR3 nucleotide sequence: TGTGCCACCAGCTTAGGCGGAGGGCACGATACGCAGTATTTT. Residues: CATSLGGGHDTQYF.

Details on this clonotype: One end of the junction is discordant with germline, which a read error may explain. The rearrangement links TRBV7-6 to TRBJ2-7, with no clear D. This CDR3 is 14 amino acids long. CDR1 and CDR2 from the germline V gene are SGHVS and FNYEAQ. CDR3 residues: CASSFDCYTYQLHF. The CDR3 DNA reads as TGCGCCAGCAGCTTCGATTGCTACACCTACCAGCTCCACTTC.

The chain is built from TRBV7-2 and TRBJ2-3; 10 bases agree with TRBD1. V was pared by 4 bases and J by 2 bases, with 6 bases of the junction left unmatched. Germline loops: CDR1 SGHTA, CDR2 FQGNSA. There are 16 residues in the CDR3. The DNA for the CDR3 is TGTGCCAGCAGCTCCGGGACAGGGGCTCACACAGATACGCAGTATTTT. This encodes CASSSGTGAHTDTQYF.

J is TRBJ2-7 and V is TRBV5-4; tentative D call: TRBD2 (5 bases). CDR1 and CDR2 from the germline V gene are SGHNT and YYREEE (reference sequence). The CDR3 has 14 residues. With 0 bases removed from V and 3 bases from J, the gap between germline ends came to 10 bases. The DNA for the CDR3 is TGTGCCAGCAGCTTGGAGGCGGGTAACTACGAGCAGTACTTC. This translates into CASSLEAGNYEQYF.

This clonotype has just a few counts. The chain links TRBV7-9 to TRBJ2-5; 8 positions agree with TRBD2. With 3 bases clipped from V and 5 bases from J, the junction kept 5 bases outside the gene matches. Per the germline V gene, CDR1 is SEHNR and CDR2 is FQNEAQ (reference sequence). This CDR3 is 14 amino acids long. The CDR3 DNA reads as TGTGCCAGCAGCTTTTCGACGGGGGGGGAGACCCAGTACTTC. This codes for CASSFSTGGETQYF.

A remark on this clonotype: This CDR3 is missing its conserved last phenylalanine or tryptophan, likely due to a read error. The limits of the CDR3 on the DNA are not certain, so only TCRdb's listed CDR3 is given. The chain employs TRBV7-9 and TRBJ2-3; TRBD1 is the table's D call, not checked against the DNA. Germline lookup yields CDR1 SEHNR and CDR2 FQNEAQ (reference sequence). A total of 13 residues make up the CDR3, ends included. CDR3 protein: CASGVGSGGTQEL.

The chain recombines TRBV9 with TRBJ2-1; D might be TRBD2 (6 bases). The CDR3 runs 15 residues. The V end lost 5 bases, the J end lost 12 bases, and 24 bases lay between the germline ends. Per the germline V gene, CDR1 is SGDLS and CDR2 is YYNGEE. CDR3 residues: CASSMGGDTYYVQFF. CDR3 DNA sequence: TGTGCCAGCAGTATGGGGGGAGATACGTACTATGTGCAGTTCTTC.

This chain connects TRBV7-9 to TRBJ2-3; 10 bases map to TRBD2. Per the germline V gene, CDR1 is SEHNR and CDR2 is FQNEAQ (reference sequence). Unmatched junction bases numbered 13, after V lost 3 bases and J lost 13 bases. This CDR3 region has 15 residues. CDR3 DNA sequence: TGTGCCAGCAGCTTTCAAAGAAGCGGGGGGGACACTGAGTATTTT. Residues: CASSFQRSGGDTEYF. The variable domain in full, with the rest retrieved from reference TRBV7-9 and TRBJ2-3, is DTGVSQNPRHKITKRGQNVTFRCDPISEHNRLYWYRQTLGQGPEFLTYFQNEAQLEKSRLLSDRFSAERPKGSFSTLEIQRTEQGDSAMYLCASSFQRSGGDTEYFGPGTRLTVL.

This chain joins TRBV5-6 and TRBJ2-1; D is unclear. Germline-derived CDR1 and CDR2 are SGHDT and YYEEEE. This CDR3 contains 13 residues. The ends were cut back, 4 bases at V and 8 bases at J, with 13 bases in the middle. CDR3 loop: CASSPVEIHEQFF. Here the CDR3 DNA reads TGTGCCAGCAGCCCCGTGGAGATCCATGAGCAGTTCTTC.

This clonotype appeared many times. V and J are TRBV6-1 and TRBJ1-1; a possible D gene is TRBD1 (5 bases). The germline CDR1 and CDR2 sequences are MNHNS and SASEGT. The length of the CDR3 is 13 residues. The ends were cut back, 1 base at V and 5 bases at J, with 8 bases in the middle. CDR3 DNA: TGTGCCAGCAGTGAAGTGGGGGTGACTGAAGCTTTCTTT. It yields the protein CASSEVGVTEAFF.

This sequence joins TRBV20-1 and TRBJ2-3, with 7 bases that match TRBD2. The CDR3 contains 12 residues. The J segment lost 2 bases and the V segment lost 7 bases, leaving 3 bases of the junction unmatched. CDR1 and CDR2 (germline): DFQATT, SNEGSKA (reference sequence). The CDR3 coding sequence is TGCAGTGGGCGGGAGTACACAGATACGCAGTATTTT. Residues: CSGREYTDTQYF.